The T cell receptor (beta chain) under discussion was sequenced for a study of cytomegalovirus exposure and HLA in healthy donors. The study's findings and limits: Using the classifier, cytomegalovirus status was reportedly diagnosed with high specificity and sensitivity. The tendency of first-cohort TCR clusters to co-occur in the 100 to 150 validation repertoires was identified by a subsequent analysis. Researchers counted about 150 TCR beta chains as cytomegalovirus-associated.

CDR3 size: 14 residues. Per the germline V gene, CDR1 is SGHAT and CDR2 is FQNNGV. Trimming cost V 3 bases and J 0 bases, with 6 bases left between them. Relative to its sample, this clone is medium-sized. The target antigen is unknown. The same CDR3 also results from other DNA sequences found in this sample. Profiled with immunoSEQ multiplex PCR; TCRdb holds only in-frame clones, not every one. Of 150,000 to 200,000 clones detected, roughly nine tenths appear once; the ten largest clones hold 5.7%. Sequencing was done on a sample of PBMCs. V usage is TRBV11-2 and J usage is TRBJ2-4; D is uncertain. The sequence was collected from a woman aged 30 to 39 in good health and CMV-seronegative. CDR3 protein: CASSLALAKNIQYF. In nucleotides, the CDR3 is TGTGCCAGCAGCTTGGCATTAGCCAAAAACATTCAGTACTTC.